This T cell receptor (beta chain) was observed in a study of early T cells in non-severe SARS-CoV-2 infection. The wider study: Unsorted whole blood bulk RNA was sequenced, with unpaired chains.

MiXCR was run by TCRdb on the 5' RACE reads, yielding one entry per CDR3 protein. The table records tens of thousands of distinct CDR3 sequences, about 9.1% of them present only once. This CDR3 is built from 13 residues. V gave up 4 bases and J gave up 8 bases; unmatched junction bases: 5. Germline CDR1 and CDR2: SGHRS and YFSETQ. This clonotype was recorded many times. The chain joins TRBV5-1 to TRBJ2-3; 9 nucleotides agree with TRBD1. The sequenced sample consisted of whole blood. The clonotype comes from an adult who was a healthcare worker with PCR-confirmed SARS-CoV-2 infection or an uninfected control (not recorded which). CDR3 residues: CASSTGQGSTQYF. CDR3 DNA sequence: TGCGCCAGCAGCACCGGACAGGGGTCTACGCAGTATTTT.